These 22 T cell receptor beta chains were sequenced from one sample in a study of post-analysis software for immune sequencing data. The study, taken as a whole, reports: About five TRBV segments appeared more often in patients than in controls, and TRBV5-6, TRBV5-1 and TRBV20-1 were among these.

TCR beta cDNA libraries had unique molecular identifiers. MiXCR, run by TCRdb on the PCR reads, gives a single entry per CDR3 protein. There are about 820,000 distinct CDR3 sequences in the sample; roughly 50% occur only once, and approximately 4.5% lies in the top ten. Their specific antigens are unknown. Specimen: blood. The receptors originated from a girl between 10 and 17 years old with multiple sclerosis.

CDR3 protein: CASSLGQTRDLRPEAFF. As DNA, the CDR3 is TGCGCCAGCAGCTTGGGTCAGACCCGGGACCTCCGTCCTGAAGCTTTCTTT. The chain employs TRBV5-1 and TRBJ1-1; a possible D gene is TRBD1 (5 bases). The CDR3 consists of 17 residues. Germline V lookup: CDR1 SGHRS, CDR2 YFSETQ. Trimming cost V 0 bases and J 6 bases, with 21 bases left between them.

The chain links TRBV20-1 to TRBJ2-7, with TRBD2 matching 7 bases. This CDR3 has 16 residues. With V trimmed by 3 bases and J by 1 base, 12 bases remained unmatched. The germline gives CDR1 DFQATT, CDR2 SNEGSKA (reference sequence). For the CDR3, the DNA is TGCAGTGCTAGTCCACAATGGGGAGGGCCATCCTACGAGCAGTACTTC. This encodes CSASPQWGGPSYEQYF.

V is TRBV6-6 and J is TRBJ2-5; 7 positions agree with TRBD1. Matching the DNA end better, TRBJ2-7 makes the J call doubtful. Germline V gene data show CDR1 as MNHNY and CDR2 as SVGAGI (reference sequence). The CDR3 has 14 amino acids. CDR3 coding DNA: TGTGCCAGCAGCAGCCCGGGACAGCAATACGAGCAGTACTTC. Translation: CASSSPGQQYEQYF.

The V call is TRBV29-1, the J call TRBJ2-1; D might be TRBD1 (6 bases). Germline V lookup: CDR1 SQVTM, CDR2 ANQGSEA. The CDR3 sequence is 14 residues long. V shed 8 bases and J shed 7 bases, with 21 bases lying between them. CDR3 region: CSLIRQDSRNEQFF. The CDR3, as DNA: TGCAGCCTGATCCGACAGGATTCTAGGAATGAGCAGTTCTTC.

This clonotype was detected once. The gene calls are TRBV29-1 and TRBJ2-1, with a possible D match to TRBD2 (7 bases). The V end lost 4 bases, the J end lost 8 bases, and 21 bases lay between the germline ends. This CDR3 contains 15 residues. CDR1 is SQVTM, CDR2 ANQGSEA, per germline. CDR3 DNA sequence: TGCAGCGTTGCCCCACGGGGGCGGGAGTTCTATGAGCAGTTCTTC. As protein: CSVAPRGREFYEQFF.

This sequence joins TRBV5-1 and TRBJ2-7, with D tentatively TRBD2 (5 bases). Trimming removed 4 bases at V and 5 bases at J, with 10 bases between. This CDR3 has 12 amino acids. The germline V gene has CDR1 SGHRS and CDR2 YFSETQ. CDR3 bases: TGCGCCAGCAGCCCGGTCGGGGACGAGCAGTACTTC. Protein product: CASSPVGDEQYF. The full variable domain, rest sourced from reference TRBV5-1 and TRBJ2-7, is KAGVTQTPRYLIKTRGQQVTLSCSPISGHRSVSWYQQTPGQGLQFLFEYFSETQRNKGNFPGRFSGRQFSNSRSEMNVSTLELGDSALYLCASSPVGDEQYFGPGTRLTVT.

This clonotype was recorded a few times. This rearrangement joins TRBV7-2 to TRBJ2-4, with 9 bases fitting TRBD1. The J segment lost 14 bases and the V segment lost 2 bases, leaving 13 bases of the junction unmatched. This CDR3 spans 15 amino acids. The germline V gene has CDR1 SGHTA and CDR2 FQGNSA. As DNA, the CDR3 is TGTGCCAGCAGCTTATCCGGGACAGGGAATTTTTGGAAGTACTTC. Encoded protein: CASSLSGTGNFWKYF.

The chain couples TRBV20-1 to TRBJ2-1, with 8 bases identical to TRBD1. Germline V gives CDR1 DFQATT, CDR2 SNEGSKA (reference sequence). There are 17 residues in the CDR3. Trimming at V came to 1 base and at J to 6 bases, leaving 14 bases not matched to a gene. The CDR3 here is CSARGPYQGAGLNEQFF. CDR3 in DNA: TGCAGTGCTAGAGGTCCTTACCAGGGGGCGGGGCTCAATGAGCAGTTCTTC.

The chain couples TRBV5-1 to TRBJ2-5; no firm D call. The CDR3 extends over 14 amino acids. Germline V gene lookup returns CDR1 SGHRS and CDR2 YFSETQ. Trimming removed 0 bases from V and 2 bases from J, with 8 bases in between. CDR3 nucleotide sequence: TGCGCCAGCAGCTTGGGACTCTTACAAGAGACCCAGTACTTC. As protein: CASSLGLLQETQYF.

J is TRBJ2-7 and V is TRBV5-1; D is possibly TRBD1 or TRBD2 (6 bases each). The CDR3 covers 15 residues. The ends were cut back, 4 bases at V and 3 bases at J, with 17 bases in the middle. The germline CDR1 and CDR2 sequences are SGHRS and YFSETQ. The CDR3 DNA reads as TGCGCCAGCAGCCCCGGCGGGGCAGGGGTCTACGAGCAGTACTTC. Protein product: CASSPGGAGVYEQYF.

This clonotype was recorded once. The CDR3, as DNA: TGCGCCAGCAGCACCAGGGGCGAGGGGTACGAGCAGTACTTC. This encodes CASSTRGEGYEQYF. The chain combines TRBV5-1 with TRBJ2-4, with D possibly matching TRBD1 (6 bases). The J call may be faulty, since TRBJ2-7 better matches the DNA end. Looked up from germline, CDR1 is SGHRS and CDR2 is YFSETQ. The CDR3 has 14 residues.

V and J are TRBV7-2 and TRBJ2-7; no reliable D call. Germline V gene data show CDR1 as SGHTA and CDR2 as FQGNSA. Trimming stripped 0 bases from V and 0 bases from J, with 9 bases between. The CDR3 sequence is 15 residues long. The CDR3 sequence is CASSLAWQNSYEQYF. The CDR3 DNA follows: TGTGCCAGCAGCTTAGCGTGGCAGAACTCCTACGAGCAGTACTTC.

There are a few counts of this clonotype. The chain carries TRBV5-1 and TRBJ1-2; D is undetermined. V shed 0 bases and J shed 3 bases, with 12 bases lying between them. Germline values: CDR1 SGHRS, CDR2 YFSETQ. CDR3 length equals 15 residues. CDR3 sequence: CASSLARGMDYGYTF. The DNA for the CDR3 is TGCGCCAGCAGCTTGGCCCGGGGAATGGACTATGGCTACACCTTC.

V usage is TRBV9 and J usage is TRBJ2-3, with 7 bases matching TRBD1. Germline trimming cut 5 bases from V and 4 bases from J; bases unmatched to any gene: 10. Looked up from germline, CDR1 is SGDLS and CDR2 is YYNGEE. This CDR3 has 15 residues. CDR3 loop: CASSTPGQRPDTQYF. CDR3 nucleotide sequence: TGTGCCAGCAGTACTCCGGGACAGCGACCAGATACGCAGTATTTT.

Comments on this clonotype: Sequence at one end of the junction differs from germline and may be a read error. The CDR3 nucleotides are TGTGCCAGCAGCCCGGGACAGGGTCTTTCTGGGGCCAACGTCCGGACTTTC. Translating gives CASSPGQGLSGANVRTF. The chain links TRBV12-3 or TRBV12-4 to TRBJ2-6, with 9 bases that match TRBD1. This CDR3 is 17 amino acids long.

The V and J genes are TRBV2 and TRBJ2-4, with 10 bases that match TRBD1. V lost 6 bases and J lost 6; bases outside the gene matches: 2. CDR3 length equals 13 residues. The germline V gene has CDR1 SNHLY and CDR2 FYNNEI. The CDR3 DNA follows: TGTGCCAGCAGCCGGACAGGGGGAAACATTCAGTACTTC. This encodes CASSRTGGNIQYF.

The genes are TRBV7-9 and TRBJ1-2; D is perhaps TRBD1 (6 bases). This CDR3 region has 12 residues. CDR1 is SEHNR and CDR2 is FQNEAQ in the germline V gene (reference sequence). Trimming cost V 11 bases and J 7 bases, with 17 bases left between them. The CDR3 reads CAEVGGSVGYTF. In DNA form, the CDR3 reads TGTGCCGAGGTGGGGGGCTCGGTTGGCTACACCTTC.

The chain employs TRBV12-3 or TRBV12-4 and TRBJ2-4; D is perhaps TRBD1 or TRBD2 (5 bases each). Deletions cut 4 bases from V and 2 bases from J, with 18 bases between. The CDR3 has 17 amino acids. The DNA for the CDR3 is TGTGCCAGCAGTTATTTAACACCGGGGCTTTCCAAAAACATTCAGTACTTC. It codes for CASSYLTPGLSKNIQYF.

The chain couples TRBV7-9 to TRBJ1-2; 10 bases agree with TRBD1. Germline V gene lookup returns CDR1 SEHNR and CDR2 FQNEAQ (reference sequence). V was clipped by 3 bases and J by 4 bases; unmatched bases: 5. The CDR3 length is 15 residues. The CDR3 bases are TGTGCCAGCAGCTTTCCGACAGGGGGCGGCTATGGCTACACCTTC. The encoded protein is CASSFPTGGGYGYTF.

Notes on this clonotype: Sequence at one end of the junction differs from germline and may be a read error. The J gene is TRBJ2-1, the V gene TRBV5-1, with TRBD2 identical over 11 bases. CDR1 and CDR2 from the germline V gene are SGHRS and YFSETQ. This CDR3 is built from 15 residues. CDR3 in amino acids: CASSHSGGANNEQFF. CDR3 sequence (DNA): TGTGCCAGCAGCCATAGCGGGGGGGCCAACAATGAGCAGTTCTTC.

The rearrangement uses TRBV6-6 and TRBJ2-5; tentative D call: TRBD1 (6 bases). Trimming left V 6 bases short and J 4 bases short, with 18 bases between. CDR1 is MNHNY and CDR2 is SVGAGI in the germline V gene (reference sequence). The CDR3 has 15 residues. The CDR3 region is CASRRGQTERETQYF. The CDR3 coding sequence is TGTGCCAGCAGGCGAGGACAGACGGAAAGAGAGACCCAGTACTTC.

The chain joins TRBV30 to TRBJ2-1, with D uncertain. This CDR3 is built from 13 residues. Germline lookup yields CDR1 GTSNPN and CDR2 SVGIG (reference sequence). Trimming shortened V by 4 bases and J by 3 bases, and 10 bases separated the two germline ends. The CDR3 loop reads CAWKEANYNEQFF. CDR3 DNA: TGTGCCTGGAAAGAGGCAAACTACAATGAGCAGTTCTTC.